The rows below give T cell receptor beta chains drawn from one sample of a study of cytomegalovirus exposure and HLA in healthy donors. Clones were sequenced by immunoSEQ multiplex PCR, and TCRdb holds only the in-frame ones, with some missing. In the table there are about 110,000 clones, about nine tenths of which are singletons. The source material was PBMCs. These receptors were collected from a woman younger than 35 in good health and CMV-seronegative. Both conserved end residues are part of each CDR3. The order of the fields is CDR3 protein, clone size, V gene. Where a row states a size, it is once, few, many or the class of an expanded clone; other rows omit it.

CASSQAMLSYNEQFF,NA,TRBV7-2
CASSLMGGVDNEQFF,NA,TRBV7-3
CASSLFSGRFGSKNIQYF,NA,TRBV5-6
CASSYGQGMNTEAFF,NA,TRBV5-6
CASSARTATYEQYF,NA,TRBV21-1
CASSLGGAHTEAFF,few,TRBV7-2
CAWSVTGGYEQYF,NA,TRBV30
CASSPSPSNAAGFFYNSPLHF,NA,TRBV9
CASSLGSRGHEQFF,once,TRBV5-1
CASRPTGTEAFF,NA,TRBV2
CASSYSSGQINYGYTF,once,TRBV6-5
CASSPSEGGELFF,NA,TRBV6-1
CASSVGTTSLQETQYF,NA,TRBV9
CASSSAGSGNTIYF,NA,TRBV6-5
CASSLGDSRVEAFF,NA,TRBV5-1
CASSSGLLSSGNTIYF,once,TRBV27
CASSANRDREVAEQFF,NA,TRBV27
CASSEDGGAPNEQFF,NA,TRBV6-4
CASSPGQLYQETQYF,NA,TRBV7-2
CASSIQGGTYEQYF,NA,TRBV19
CASSKEDRAYEQYF,NA,TRBV11-2
CASSLSGSTSGANVLTF,NA,TRBV4-1
CASSIPGYGYTF,few,TRBV19
CASSLDFSGGTDTQYF,NA,TRBV5-4
CASSPRQGAGELFF,NA,TRBV19
CASSVRTGEYYGYTF,once,TRBV6-4
CASSLLQGETEKLFF,many,TRBV28
CASSLASGSSSGNTIYF,NA,TRBV5-1
CASSDFWSSGGDGYNEQFF,NA,TRBV5-6
CASSPPGRAGVYEQYF,NA,TRBV18
CASSWASTDTQYF,NA,TRBV7-8
CASSPGLSYEQYF,NA,TRBV6-5
CASSYAGTGMAYEQYF,NA,TRBV6-5
CASSGRRSAFF,once,TRBV28
CASSAGTGGGEQYF,NA,TRBV7-9
CASRRGDNSYEQYF,NA,TRBV7-8
CASSPGTADTQYF,NA,TRBV18
CASSDDRGGYTF,NA,TRBV4-3
CASSEAGASIQYF,NA,TRBV7-2
CASSYRGNGYTF,NA,TRBV6-5
CASSLRVGGRGETQYF,NA,TRBV7-2
CASSQGRTGDQYF,NA,TRBV4-1
CASSLTDGYTF,few,TRBV7-9
CASSLRDSYSYEQYF,NA,TRBV7-2
CASSVAPTSGRPVNEQFF,NA,TRBV9
CASSDGQGGEKLFF,NA,TRBV27
CASSIGHLVPYNEQFF,NA,TRBV7-7
CASSLTTGTYSYEQYF,NA,TRBV9
CASSMGLGEQETQYF,NA,TRBV19
CASSFILAGGSGTYNEQFF,NA,TRBV7-3
CASSLGDRANTEAFF,NA,TRBV7-2
CASSVGTSPSYEQYF,NA,TRBV9
CASSFRFIADEQFF,NA,TRBV27
CASSQVGGRREQFF,once,TRBV4-1
CASSQEELFGSPGELFF,NA,TRBV4-3
CASSSPNRDYEQYF,NA,TRBV5-8
CASSPTGDYGYTF,NA,TRBV6-6